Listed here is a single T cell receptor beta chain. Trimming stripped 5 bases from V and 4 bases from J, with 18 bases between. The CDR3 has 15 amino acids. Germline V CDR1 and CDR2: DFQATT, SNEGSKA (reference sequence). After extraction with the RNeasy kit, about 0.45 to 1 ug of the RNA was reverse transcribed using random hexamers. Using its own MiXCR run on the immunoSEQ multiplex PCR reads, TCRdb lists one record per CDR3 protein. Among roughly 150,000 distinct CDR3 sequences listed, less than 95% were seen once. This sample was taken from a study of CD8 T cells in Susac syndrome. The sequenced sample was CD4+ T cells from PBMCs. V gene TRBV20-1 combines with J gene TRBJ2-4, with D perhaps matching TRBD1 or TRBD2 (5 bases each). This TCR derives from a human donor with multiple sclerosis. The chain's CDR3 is CSAEGPSRMKNIQYF. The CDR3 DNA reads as TGCAGTGCTGAGGGACCTTCCCGAATGAAAAACATTCAGTACTTC.